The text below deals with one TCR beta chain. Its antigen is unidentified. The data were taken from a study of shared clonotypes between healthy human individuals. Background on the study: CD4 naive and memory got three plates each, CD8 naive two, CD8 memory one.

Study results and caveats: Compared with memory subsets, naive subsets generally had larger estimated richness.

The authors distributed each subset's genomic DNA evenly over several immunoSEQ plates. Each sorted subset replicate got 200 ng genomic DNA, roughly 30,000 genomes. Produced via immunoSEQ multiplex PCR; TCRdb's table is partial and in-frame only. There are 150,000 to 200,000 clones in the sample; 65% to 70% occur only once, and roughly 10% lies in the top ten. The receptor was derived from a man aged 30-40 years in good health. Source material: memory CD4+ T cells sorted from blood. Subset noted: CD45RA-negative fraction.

The CDR3 nucleotides are TGCGCCAGCAGCTCCCATTACTACGAGCAGTACTTC. This codes for CASSSHYYEQYF. The V and J genes are TRBV5-1 and TRBJ2-7; D is ambiguous. This CDR3 region has 12 residues. Germline V lookup: CDR1 SGHRS, CDR2 YFSETQ. Deletions cut 3 bases from V and 3 bases from J, with 7 bases between.